The present entry profiles one T cell receptor (beta chain) with its context. Its antigen is as yet unknown. The sample belongs to a study of shared clonotypes between healthy human individuals. Study-wide results and caveats: A small donor pool kept down the genetic and exposure-history diversity that was represented.

V was clipped by 9 bases and J by 1 base, with 7 bases between them. Germline CDR1 MNHEY, CDR2 SVGAGI. The CDR3 loop spans 13 amino acids. Running of the assay took place at deep level. Sequencing used immunoSEQ multiplex PCR; TCRdb keeps in-frame clones, though not all of them. The repertoire holds about 490,000 clones, with about three quarters as singletons. The receptor comes from a woman in her forties in good health. Some clones in this sample may be carry-over from other donors' samples. The sequenced material came from PBMCs. This chain joins TRBV6-5 and TRBJ2-6; tentatively, D is TRBD1 or TRBD2 (5 bases each). The CDR3 spells CASGGSGANVLTF. The DNA of the CDR3 is TGTGCCAGTGGGGGATCTGGGGCCAACGTCCTGACTTTC.